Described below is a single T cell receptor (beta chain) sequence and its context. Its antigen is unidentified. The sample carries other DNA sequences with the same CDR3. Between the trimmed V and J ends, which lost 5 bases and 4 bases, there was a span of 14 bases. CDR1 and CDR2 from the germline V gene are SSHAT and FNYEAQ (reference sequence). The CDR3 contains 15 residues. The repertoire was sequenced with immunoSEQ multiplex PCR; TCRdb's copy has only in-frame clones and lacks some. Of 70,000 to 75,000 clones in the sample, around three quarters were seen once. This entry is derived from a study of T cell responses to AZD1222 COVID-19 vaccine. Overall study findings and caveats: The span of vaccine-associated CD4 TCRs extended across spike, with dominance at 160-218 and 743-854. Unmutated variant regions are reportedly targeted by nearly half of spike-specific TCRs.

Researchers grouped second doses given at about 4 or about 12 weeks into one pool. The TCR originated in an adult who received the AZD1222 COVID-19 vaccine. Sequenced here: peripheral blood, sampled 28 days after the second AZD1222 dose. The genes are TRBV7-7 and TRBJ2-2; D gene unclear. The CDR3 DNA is TGTGCCAGCAGCCCCGATAGGGAAGGCACCGGGGAGCTGTTTTTT. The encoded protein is CASSPDREGTGELFF.